A selection of T cell receptor beta chains follows, all from one sample in a study of cytomegalovirus exposure and HLA in healthy donors. Assay: immunoSEQ multiplex PCR; the TCRdb copy retains only in-frame clones and omits some. The sample shows 100,000 to 150,000 clones, 60% to 80% of them seen only once. The specimen was PBMCs. The source of these receptors is a man under 40 in good health and CMV-seronegative. CDR3s include the opening cysteine and the closing phenylalanine or tryptophan. D genes are given only for firm matches. Where a row states a size, it is once, few, many or the class of an expanded clone; other rows omit it.

j_call,clone_size,v_call,d_call,cdr3_nt,cdr3_aa
TRBJ2-2,once,TRBV5-1,NA,TGCGCCTCGGGGGTCCTAGGAAATTTCGGGGAGCTGTTTTTT,CASGVLGNFGELFF
TRBJ2-5,NA,TRBV15,NA,TGTGCCACCAGCAGGGACCGCGGGCGGGGACCAGAGACCCAGTACTTC,CATSRDRGRGPETQYF
TRBJ1-2,NA,TRBV19,NA,TGTGCCAGTAGTCAGTCTCTTTATGGCTACACCTTC,CASSQSLYGYTF
TRBJ2-3,NA,TRBV4-2,TRBD1,TGTGCCAGCAGCCAATCGGGACAGGGGGAAGTCACAGATACGCAGTATTTT,CASSQSGQGEVTDTQYF
TRBJ2-2,NA,TRBV15,TRBD1,TGTGCCACCAGCAGAGTAGGGGACAGGGGCACCGGGGAGCTGTTTTTT,CATSRVGDRGTGELFF
TRBJ1-1,NA,TRBV12-5,NA,TGTGCTAGTGGTTTGTGGCAGTCGAACACTGAAGCTTTCTTT,CASGLWQSNTEAFF
TRBJ2-1,once,TRBV6-4,NA,TGTGCCAGCAGGACAGAGAGCTCCTACAATGAGCAGTTCTTC,CASRTESSYNEQFF
TRBJ2-1,few,TRBV6-1,NA,TGTGCCAGCAGTGAGGGTTCAGCGCGTGAGCAGTTCTTC,CASSEGSAREQFF
TRBJ2-5,NA,TRBV2,NA,TGTGCCAGCAGTCGTTCGGAAGAGACCCAGTACTTC,CASSRSEETQYF
TRBJ2-7,NA,TRBV28,TRBD1,TGTGCCAGCAGTTCGACAGGGCTTGCCTACGAGCAGTACTTC,CASSSTGLAYEQYF
TRBJ1-2,NA,TRBV4-3,NA,TGCGCCAGCAGCTCCTTCGGTAGGGAGGGCCTGCTGACCGGCTACACCTTC,CASSSFGREGLLTGYTF
TRBJ1-3,few,TRBV2,NA,TGTGCCAGCAGTGAAAGGGGGAGCTCTGGAAACACCATATATTTT,CASSERGSSGNTIYF
TRBJ2-6,NA,TRBV9,NA,TGTGCCAGCAGCGAGGACGGGACTGGGGCCAACGTCCTGACTTTC,CASSEDGTGANVLTF
TRBJ2-3,many,TRBV6-6,TRBD2,TGTGCCAGCAACCTAGCGGGGGAGACAGATACGCAGTATTTT,CASNLAGETDTQYF
TRBJ2-1,few,TRBV5-1,TRBD1,TGCGCCAGCAGCTTGGGGACAGGTTACAATGAGCAGTTCTTC,CASSLGTGYNEQFF
TRBJ2-7,NA,TRBV7-8,TRBD2,TGTGCCAGCAGCTTAAGACTAGCGGGTTCCTACGAGCAGTACTTC,CASSLRLAGSYEQYF
TRBJ2-1,NA,TRBV19,NA,TGTGCCAGTAGTCGGAGAACAGGGAATGAGCAGTTCTTC,CASSRRTGNEQFF
TRBJ2-5,NA,TRBV6-5,NA,TGTGCCAGCAGTTACCCCACAGGGGAGACCCAGTACTTC,CASSYPTGETQYF
TRBJ1-1,NA,TRBV5-1,NA,TGCGCCAGCAGCCTTGACAGTGACAACACTGAAGCTTTCTTT,CASSLDSDNTEAFF
TRBJ2-5,once,TRBV5-1,TRBD1,TGCGCCAGCAGCTTGGGACAGGGCGGGGAGACCCAGTACTTC,CASSLGQGGETQYF
TRBJ2-7,NA,TRBV5-6,TRBD2,TGTGCCAGCAGCCCGCCGAGCGGGGGGGCATTCTACGAGCAGTACTTC,CASSPPSGGAFYEQYF
TRBJ1-1,NA,TRBV18,NA,TGTGCCAGCTTATCCAGGGGCAGGGCGGGTATGAACACTGAAGCTTTCTTT,CASLSRGRAGMNTEAFF
TRBJ2-1,few,TRBV2,NA,TGTGCCAGCAGCGAATTCGTGGGAGACAATGAGCAGTTCTTC,CASSEFVGDNEQFF
TRBJ2-4,NA,TRBV28,NA,TGTGCCAGCAGTCCTCCCGGAGCGGTTTGGGTCCCTCTAGCCAAAAACATTCAGTACTTC,CASSPPGAVWVPLAKNIQYF
TRBJ1-5,NA,TRBV27,TRBD1,TGTGCCAGCAGTTTAGGTCCCGGGACAGGGGGCAGTCAGCCCCAGCATTTT,CASSLGPGTGGSQPQHF
TRBJ2-7,NA,TRBV7-9,NA,TGTGCCAGCAGCCACCCTGACAGGGAGGTCGACGAGCAGTACTTC,CASSHPDREVDEQYF
TRBJ2-6,NA,TRBV4-2,NA,TGTGCCAGCAGCCAAGTTTTCGGGGCTGGGGCCAACGTCCTGACTTTC,CASSQVFGAGANVLTF
TRBJ1-2,NA,TRBV29-1,NA,TGCAGCGTTGGGGACACTAACTATGGCTACACCTTC,CSVGDTNYGYTF
TRBJ1-3,few,TRBV11-1,NA,TGTGCCAGCAGCTTCAGGGGAGACACCATATATTTT,CASSFRGDTIYF
TRBJ1-5,NA,TRBV19,NA,TGTGCCAGTATAGACGTTGGCGGAAGAGAACCCCAGCATTTT,CASIDVGGREPQHF
TRBJ1-4,NA,TRBV6-1,TRBD1,TGTGCCAGCAGGTCCGGGACAGGGGGTGGAAAACTGTTTTTT,CASRSGTGGGKLFF
TRBJ1-5,NA,TRBV7-8,NA,TGTGCCAGCAGCTCCGGGAGGGTTAATCAGCCCCAGCATTTT,CASSSGRVNQPQHF
TRBJ2-7,NA,TRBV5-1,TRBD1,TGCGCCAGCAGCCTCGGACAGGGGTGGGTCGAGCAGTACTTC,CASSLGQGWVEQYF
TRBJ2-5,few,TRBV29-1,NA,TGCAGCGGGGGGGGGACACCTGACCAAGAGACCCAGTACTTC,CSGGGTPDQETQYF
TRBJ1-2,NA,TRBV6-6,NA,TGTGCCAGCAGTTACTCGAACAGGGCCTATGGCTACACCTTC,CASSYSNRAYGYTF
TRBJ2-5,NA,TRBV5-1,TRBD2,TGCGCCAGCAGCCCGTCTTCAAGCACGGGGGGGTCAGAGAAGACCCAGTACTTC,CASSPSSSTGGSEKTQYF
TRBJ1-1,NA,TRBV18,NA,TGTGCCAGCTCCCCGACATCGAACACTGAAGCTTTCTTT,CASSPTSNTEAFF
TRBJ2-5,NA,TRBV29-1,NA,TGCAGCGTCCCCAGGCCAGGGATGATGGAGACCCAGTACTTC,CSVPRPGMMETQYF